The source of this TCR beta chain is a study of blood T cell repertoires in COVID-19. Study overall: PBMCs, B-cell-depleted T cells, or T cells provided the cDNA or gDNA that made up the material.

Measured with immunoSEQ multiplex PCR; TCRdb has only the in-frame clones, and not every one. The sample yields about 340,000 clones, over 70% seen once. Germline V gene lookup returns CDR1 MNHEY and CDR2 SVGAGI. The germline V and J ends were trimmed by 6 bases and 6 bases, with 8 bases remaining between them. This CDR3 spans 12 amino acids. The TCR sequence derives from a man aged 30 to 45 with active or convalescent COVID-19. The source material was peripheral blood. The rearrangement uses TRBV6-5 and TRBJ2-2; D call uncertain. This CDR3 reads CASSPFAGELFF. The CDR3 nucleotides are TGTGCCAGCAGCCCCTTCGCCGGGGAGCTGTTTTTT.